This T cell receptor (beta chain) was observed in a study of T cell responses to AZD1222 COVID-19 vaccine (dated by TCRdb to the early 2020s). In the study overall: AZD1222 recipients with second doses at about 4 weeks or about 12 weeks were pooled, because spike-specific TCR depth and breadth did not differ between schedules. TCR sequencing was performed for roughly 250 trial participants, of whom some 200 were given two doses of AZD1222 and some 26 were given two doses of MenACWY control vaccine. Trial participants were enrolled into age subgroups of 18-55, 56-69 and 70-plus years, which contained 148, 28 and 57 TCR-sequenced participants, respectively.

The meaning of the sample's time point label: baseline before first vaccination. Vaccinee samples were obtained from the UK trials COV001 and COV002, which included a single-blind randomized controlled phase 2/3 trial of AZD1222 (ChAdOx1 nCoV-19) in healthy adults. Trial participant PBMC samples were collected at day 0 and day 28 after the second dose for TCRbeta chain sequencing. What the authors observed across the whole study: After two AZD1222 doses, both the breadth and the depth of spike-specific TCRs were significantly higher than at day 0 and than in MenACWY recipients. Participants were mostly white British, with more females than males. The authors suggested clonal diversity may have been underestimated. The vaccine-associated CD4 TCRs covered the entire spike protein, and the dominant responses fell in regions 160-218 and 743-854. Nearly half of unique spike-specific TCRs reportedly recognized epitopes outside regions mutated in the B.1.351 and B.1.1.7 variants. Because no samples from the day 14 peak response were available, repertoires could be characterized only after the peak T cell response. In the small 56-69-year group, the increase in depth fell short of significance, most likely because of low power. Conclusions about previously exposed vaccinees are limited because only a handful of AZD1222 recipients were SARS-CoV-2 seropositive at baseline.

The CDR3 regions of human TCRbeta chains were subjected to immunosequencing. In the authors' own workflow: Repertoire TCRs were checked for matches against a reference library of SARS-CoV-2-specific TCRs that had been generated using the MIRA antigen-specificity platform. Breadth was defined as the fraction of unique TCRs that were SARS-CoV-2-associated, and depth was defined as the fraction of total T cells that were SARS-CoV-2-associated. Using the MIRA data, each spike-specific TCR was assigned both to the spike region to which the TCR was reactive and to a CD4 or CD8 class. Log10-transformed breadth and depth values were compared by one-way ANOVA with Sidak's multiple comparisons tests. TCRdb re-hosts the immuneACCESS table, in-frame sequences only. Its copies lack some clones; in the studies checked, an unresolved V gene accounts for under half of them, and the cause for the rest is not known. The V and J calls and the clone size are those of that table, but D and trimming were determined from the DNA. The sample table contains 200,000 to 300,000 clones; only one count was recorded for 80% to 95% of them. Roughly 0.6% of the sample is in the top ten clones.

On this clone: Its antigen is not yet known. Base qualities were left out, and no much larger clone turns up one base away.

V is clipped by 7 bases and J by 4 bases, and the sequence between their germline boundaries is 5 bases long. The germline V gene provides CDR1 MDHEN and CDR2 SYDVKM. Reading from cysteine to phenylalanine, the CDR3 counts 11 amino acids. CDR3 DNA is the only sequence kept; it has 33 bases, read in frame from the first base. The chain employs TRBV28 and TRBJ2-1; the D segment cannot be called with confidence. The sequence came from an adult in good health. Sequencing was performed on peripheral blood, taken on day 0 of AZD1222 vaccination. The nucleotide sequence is TGTGCCAGCAATTTTTACAATGAGCAGTTCTTC. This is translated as CASNFYNEQFF.